The sequence of this T cell receptor beta chain was determined in a study of chemoradiotherapy in HPV16-positive cancers. Study-level results: Only a couple of HPV16-positive patients supplied the functional HPV-specificity definition.

The data were produced by immunoSEQ multiplex PCR, yet TCRdb's version contains in-frame clones alone and is incomplete. The sample lists roughly 4,100 clones, roughly 80% occurring once. V was shortened by 5 bases and J by 3 bases, with 10 bases between the two germline ends. The CDR3 covers 13 residues. Germline CDR1 reads MGHDK; CDR2 reads SYGVNS. About this clone itself: Its antigen is not identified.

This chain uses TRBV25-1 with TRBJ1-1; D call uncertain. This sequence originates from a human donor with HPV-associated anogenital cancer. The sequencing used tumor tissue, collected from a patient who underwent chemoradiotherapy. This CDR3 reads CASSRLLDTEAFF. In nucleotides, the CDR3 is TGTGCCAGCAGTCGTCTTTTGGACACTGAAGCTTTCTTT.